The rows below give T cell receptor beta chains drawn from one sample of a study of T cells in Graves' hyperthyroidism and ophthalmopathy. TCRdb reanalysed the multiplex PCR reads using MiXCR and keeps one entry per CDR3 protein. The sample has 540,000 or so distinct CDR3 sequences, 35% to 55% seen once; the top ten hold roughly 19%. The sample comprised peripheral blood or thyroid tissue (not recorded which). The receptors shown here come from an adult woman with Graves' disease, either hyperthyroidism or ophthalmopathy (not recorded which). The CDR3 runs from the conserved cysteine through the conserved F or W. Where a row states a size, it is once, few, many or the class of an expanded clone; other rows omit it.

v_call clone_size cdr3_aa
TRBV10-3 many CAISEWDPYEQYF
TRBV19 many CASSVGFGNQPQHF
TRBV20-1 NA CSARDRVLSSYNEQFF
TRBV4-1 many CASSRTGPETQYF
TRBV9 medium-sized CASSVGDTEAFF
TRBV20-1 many CSVRGRVNTEAFF
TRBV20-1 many CSAFHETGFFGGELFF
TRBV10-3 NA CAISEEGQRGSYEQYF
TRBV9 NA CASSSGQEIYEQYF
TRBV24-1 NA CAGRDTHNSPLHF
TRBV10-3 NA CAISRRDNSPLHF
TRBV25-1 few CASSSLRRLVSDTQYF
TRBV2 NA CASSPGQGANGYTF